These T cell receptor beta chains were read from a single sample in a study of type 1 and type 2 diabetes patients. TCRdb used MiXCR to reprocess the multiplex PCR reads, holding one entry per CDR3 protein. The data hold about 270,000 distinct CDR3 sequences, with around 50% observed a single time. Sequencing was carried out using peripheral blood mononuclear cells (PBMCs). The receptors were sampled from a man aged 18-30 years with type 2 diabetes. Both conserved end residues are part of each CDR3. Fields, in order: J gene, clone size, D gene, V gene, CDR3 DNA, CDR3 protein. The D gene is left open where the match is weak. Clone size is shown for a subset of rows, as once, few, many or a class of expanded clone.

>TRBJ2-1|.|.|TRBV15
TGTGCCACCAGCAGAGATTCAGCGGATTCCTACAATGAGCAGTTCTTC
CATSRDSADSYNEQFF
>TRBJ1-5|.|.|TRBV20-1
TGCAGTGCTAGAGACAGACAGTTCTTCAATCAGCCCCAGCATTTT
CSARDRQFFNQPQHF
>TRBJ2-3|.|.|TRBV15
TGTGCCACCCGCAGGTTAGGGGATCCTAGCACAGATACGCAGTATTTT
CATRRLGDPSTDTQYF
>TRBJ2-5|.|.|TRBV20-1
TGCAGTGCTAGACTACCACGTGGGGACTCAGAGACCCAGTACTTC
CSARLPRGDSETQYF
>TRBJ2-1|few|.|TRBV29-1
TGCAGCGCTAGCACTCGAGGACGGGTAAATTATGGTGAGCAGTTCTTC
CSASTRGRVNYGEQFF
>TRBJ1-3|.|.|TRBV20-1
TGCAGTGCACGAAGGGTTTTGAGCTCTGGAAACACCATATATTTT
CSARRVLSSGNTIYF
>TRBJ1-4|.|TRBD1|TRBV30
TGTGCCGGAACCCCATACGGACAGGGGATGGGTGAAAAACTGTTCTTT
CAGTPYGQGMGEKLFF
>TRBJ1-1|few|TRBD1|TRBV20-1
TGCAGTGCTAGGGGGGTTGGACAGGGAAGGACGAACACTGAAGCTTTCTTT
CSARGVGQGRTNTEAFF
>TRBJ2-4|.|.|TRBV20-1
TGCAGTGCTACGTTGGACACCAAAAACATTCAGTACTTC
CSATLDTKNIQYF
>TRBJ2-7|few|TRBD1|TRBV6-6
TGTGCCAGCAGTTGGACAGGAGCCGAGCAGTACTTC
CASSWTGAEQYF
>TRBJ2-5|.|TRBD2|TRBV7-2
TGTGCCAGCAGTTTTAGCGCACGGGGGGGTTTGCAGACCCAGTACTTC
CASSFSARGGLQTQYF
>TRBJ2-7|.|TRBD1|TRBV25-1
TGTGCCAGCAGTGAACTGAAAGGGGACAGGACAAACGAGCAGTACTTC
CASSELKGDRTNEQYF
>TRBJ2-3|.|TRBD2|TRBV6-6
TGTGCCAGCCCAGGACTAGCGGCTAGCACAGATACGCAGTATTTT
CASPGLAASTDTQYF
>TRBJ2-1|.|TRBD1|TRBV27
TGTGCCAGCAGTTTAACCGGGACAGGGAGCAATGAGCAGTTCTTC
CASSLTGTGSNEQFF
>TRBJ2-3|.|TRBD2|TRBV12-3/TRBV12-4
TGTGCCAGCAGCCCAACGATAGCGGGGGCCGTGGGAGATACGCAGTATTTT
CASSPTIAGAVGDTQYF
>TRBJ1-3|.|.|TRBV2
TGTGCCAGCAGTGTTAGACCAATGATCTCTGGAAACACCATATATTTT
CASSVRPMISGNTIYF
>TRBJ2-7|.|.|TRBV19
TGTGCCAGTTCGTCCCGGGGAGAACTCTACGAGCAGTACTTC
CASSSRGELYEQYF
>TRBJ1-5|.|.|TRBV28
TGTGCCAGCAGTTTCGGGGCCAAAGATGGGCCCCAGCATTTT
CASSFGAKDGPQHF
>TRBJ2-1|.|.|TRBV20-1
TGCAGTGCTAGAATTAGCATCGGCGAGCAGTTCTTC
CSARISIGEQFF
>TRBJ2-5|many|.|TRBV2
TGTGCCAGCAGGAGTACAGGGACCTGGGAGACCCAGTACTTC
CASRSTGTWETQYF
>TRBJ1-1|once|.|TRBV6-1
TGTGCCAGCAGCCACGAAATCCTGAACACTGAAGCTTTCTTT
CASSHEILNTEAFF
>TRBJ2-5|few|.|TRBV20-1
TGCAGTGCTGAGGCAGGGGGGGAGACCCAGTACTTC
CSAEAGGETQYF
>TRBJ1-4|once|.|TRBV4-3
TGCGCCAGCAGCCAAGAAGCGAGGGCCGGACGTAATGAAAAACTGTTTTTT
CASSQEARAGRNEKLFF
>TRBJ2-7|few|TRBD1|TRBV5-1
TGCGCCAGCAGCTTGAGGGACAGTCCCTACGAGCAGTACTTC
CASSLRDSPYEQYF
>TRBJ2-1|.|TRBD2|TRBV20-1
TGCAGTGCCGCCGAACTAGCGGGAGCTGGCAATGAGCAGTTCTTC
CSAAELAGAGNEQFF
>TRBJ2-3|.|.|TRBV24-1
TGTGCCACCAGTGATGACTACACAGATACGCAGTATTTT
CATSDDYTDTQYF